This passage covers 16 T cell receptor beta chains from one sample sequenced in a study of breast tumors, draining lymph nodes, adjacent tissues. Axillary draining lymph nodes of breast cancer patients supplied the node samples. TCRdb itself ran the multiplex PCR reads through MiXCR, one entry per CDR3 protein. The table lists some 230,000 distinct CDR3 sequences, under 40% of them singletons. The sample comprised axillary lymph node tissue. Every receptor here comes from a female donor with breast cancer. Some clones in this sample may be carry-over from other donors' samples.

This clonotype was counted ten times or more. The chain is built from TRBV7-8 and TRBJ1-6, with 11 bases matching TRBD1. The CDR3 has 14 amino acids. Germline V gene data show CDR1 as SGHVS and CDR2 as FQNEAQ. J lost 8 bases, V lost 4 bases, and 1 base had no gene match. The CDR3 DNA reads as TGTGCCAGCAGCTGGGACAGGGGGTATTCACCCCTCCACTTT. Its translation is CASSWDRGYSPLHF.

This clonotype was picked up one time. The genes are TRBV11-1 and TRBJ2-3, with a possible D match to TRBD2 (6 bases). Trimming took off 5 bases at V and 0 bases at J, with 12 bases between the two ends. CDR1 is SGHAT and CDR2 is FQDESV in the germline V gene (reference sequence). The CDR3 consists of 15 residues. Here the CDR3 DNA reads TGTGCCAGCAGCATCGCCGGGACTAGCACAGATACGCAGTATTTT. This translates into CASSIAGTSTDTQYF.

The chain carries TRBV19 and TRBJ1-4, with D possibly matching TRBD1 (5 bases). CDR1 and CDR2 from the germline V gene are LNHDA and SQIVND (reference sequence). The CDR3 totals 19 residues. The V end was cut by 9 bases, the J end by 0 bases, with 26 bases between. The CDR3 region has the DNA TGTGCCAGGGGCGGGGGGACTAGGAAAGGATACGCAACTAATGAAAAACTGTTTTTT. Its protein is CARGGGTRKGYATNEKLFF.

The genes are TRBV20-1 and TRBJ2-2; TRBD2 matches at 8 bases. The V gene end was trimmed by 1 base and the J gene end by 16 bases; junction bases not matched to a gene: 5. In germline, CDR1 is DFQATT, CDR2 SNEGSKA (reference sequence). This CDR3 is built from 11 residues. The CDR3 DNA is TGCAGTGCTAGAGTCGGCGGGGGGCGGTTTTTT. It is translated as CSARVGGGRFF.

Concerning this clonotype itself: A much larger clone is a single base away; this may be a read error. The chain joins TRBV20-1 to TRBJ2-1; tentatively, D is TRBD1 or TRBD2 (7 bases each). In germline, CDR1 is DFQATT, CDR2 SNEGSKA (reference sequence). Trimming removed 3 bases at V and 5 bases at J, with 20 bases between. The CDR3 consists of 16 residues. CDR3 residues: CSARPLSSGTDNEQFF. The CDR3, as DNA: TGCAGTGCTAGGCCACTCTCGAGCGGGACAGACAATGAGCAGTTCTTC.

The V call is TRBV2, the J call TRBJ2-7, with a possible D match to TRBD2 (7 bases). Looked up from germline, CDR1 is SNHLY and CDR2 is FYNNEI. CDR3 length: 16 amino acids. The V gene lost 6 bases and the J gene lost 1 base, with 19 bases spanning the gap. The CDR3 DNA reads TGTGCCAGCAGATCCTTAGGGGGAGGGGGTTCCTACGAGCAGTACTTC. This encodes CASRSLGGGGSYEQYF.

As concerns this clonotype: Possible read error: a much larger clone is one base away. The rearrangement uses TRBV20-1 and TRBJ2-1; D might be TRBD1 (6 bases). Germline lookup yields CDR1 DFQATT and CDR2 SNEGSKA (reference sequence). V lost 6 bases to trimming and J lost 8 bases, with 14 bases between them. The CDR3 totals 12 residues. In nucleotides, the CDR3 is TGCAGTGCCACACCACAGGGTTATGAGCAGTTCTTC. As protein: CSATPQGYEQFF.

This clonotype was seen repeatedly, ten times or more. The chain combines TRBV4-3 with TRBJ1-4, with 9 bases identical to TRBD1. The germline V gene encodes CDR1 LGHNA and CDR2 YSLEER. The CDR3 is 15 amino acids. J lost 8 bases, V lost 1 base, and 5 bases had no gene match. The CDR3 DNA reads TGCGCCAGCAGCCAAGTTGGGACAGGGAGCGAAAAACTGTTTTTT. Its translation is CASSQVGTGSEKLFF.

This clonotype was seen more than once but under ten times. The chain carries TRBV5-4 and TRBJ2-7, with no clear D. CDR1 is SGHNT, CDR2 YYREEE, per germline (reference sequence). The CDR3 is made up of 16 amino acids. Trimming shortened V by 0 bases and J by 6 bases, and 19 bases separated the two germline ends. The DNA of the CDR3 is TGTGCCAGCAGCTTGGGGGGTACCTTCCAGAGACCCGAGCAGTACTTC. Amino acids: CASSLGGTFQRPEQYF. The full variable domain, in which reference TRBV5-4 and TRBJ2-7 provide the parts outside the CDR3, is ETGVTQSPTHLIKTRGQQVTLRCSSQSGHNTVSWYQQALGQGPQFIFQYYREEENGRGNFPPRFSGLQFPNYSSELNVNALELDDSALYLCASSLGGTFQRPEQYFGPGTRLTVT.

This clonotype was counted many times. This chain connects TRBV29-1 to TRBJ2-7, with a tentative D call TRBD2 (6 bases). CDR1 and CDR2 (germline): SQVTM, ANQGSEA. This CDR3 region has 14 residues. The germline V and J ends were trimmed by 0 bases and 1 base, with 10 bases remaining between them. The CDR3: CSVEDQRGSYEQYF. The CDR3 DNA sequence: TGCAGCGTTGAAGATCAACGGGGGTCCTACGAGCAGTACTTC.

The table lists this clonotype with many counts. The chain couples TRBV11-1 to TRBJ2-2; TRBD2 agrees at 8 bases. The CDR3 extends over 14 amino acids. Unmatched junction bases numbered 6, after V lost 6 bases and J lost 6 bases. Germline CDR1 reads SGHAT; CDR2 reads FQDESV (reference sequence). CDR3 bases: TGTGCCAGCAGACTAGCGGTTTCGGCCGGGGAGCTGTTTTTT. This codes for CASRLAVSAGELFF.

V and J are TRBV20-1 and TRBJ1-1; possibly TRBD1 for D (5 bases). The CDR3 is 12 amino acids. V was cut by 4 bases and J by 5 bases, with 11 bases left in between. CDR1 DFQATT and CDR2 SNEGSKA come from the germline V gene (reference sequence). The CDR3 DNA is TGCAGTGCTACAGGGTCTGGTACTGAAGCTTTCTTT. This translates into CSATGSGTEAFF.

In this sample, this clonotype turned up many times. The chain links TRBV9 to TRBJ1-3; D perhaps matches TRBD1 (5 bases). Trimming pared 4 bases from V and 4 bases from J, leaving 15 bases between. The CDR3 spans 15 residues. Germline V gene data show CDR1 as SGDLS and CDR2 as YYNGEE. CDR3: CASSLTGTTGNTIYF. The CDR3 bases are TGTGCCAGCAGCCTTACAGGTACTACAGGAAACACCATATATTTT.

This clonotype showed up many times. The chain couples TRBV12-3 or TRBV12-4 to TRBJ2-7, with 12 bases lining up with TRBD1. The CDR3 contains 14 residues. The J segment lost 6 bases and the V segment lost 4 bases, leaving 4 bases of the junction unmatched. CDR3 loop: CASSSGQGASEQYF. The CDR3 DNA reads TGTGCCAGCAGTTCGGGACAGGGGGCTTCCGAGCAGTACTTC.

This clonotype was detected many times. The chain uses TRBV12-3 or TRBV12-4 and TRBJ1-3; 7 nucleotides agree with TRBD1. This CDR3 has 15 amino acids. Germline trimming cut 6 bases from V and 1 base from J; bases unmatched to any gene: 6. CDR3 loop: CASRSGQMSGNTIYF. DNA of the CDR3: TGTGCCAGCAGGTCGGGACAGATGTCTGGAAACACCATATATTTT.

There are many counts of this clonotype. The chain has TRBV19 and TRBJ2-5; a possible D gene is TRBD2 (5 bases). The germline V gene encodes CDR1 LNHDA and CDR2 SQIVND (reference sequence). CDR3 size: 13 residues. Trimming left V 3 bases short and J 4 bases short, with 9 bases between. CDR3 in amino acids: CASSMSRGETQYF. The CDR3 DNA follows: TGTGCCAGTAGTATGTCTCGGGGAGAGACCCAGTACTTC.